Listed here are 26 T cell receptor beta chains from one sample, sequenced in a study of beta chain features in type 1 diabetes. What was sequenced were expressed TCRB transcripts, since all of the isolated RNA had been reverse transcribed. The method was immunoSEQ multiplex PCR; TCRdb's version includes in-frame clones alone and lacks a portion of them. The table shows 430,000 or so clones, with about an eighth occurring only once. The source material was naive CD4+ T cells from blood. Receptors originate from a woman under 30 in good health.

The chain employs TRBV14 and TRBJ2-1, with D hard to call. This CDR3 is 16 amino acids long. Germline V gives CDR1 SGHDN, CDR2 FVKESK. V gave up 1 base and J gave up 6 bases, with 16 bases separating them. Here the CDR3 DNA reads TGTGCCAGCAGCCAAGCCCACCCACTGATCCCCAATGAGCAGTTCTTC. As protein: CASSQAHPLIPNEQFF.

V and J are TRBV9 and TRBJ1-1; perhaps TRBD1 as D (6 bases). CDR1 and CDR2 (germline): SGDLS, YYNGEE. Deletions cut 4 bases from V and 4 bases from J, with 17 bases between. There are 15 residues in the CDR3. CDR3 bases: TGTGCCAGCAGCCCCCAGCCGGGACACGGCACTGAAGCTTTCTTT. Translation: CASSPQPGHGTEAFF.

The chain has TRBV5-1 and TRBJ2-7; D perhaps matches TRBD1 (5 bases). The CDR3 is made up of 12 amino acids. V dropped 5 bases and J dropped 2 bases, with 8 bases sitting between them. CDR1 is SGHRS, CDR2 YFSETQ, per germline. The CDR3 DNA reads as TGCGCCAGCAGTGGGGCCGCCTACGAGCAGTACTTC. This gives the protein CASSGAAYEQYF.

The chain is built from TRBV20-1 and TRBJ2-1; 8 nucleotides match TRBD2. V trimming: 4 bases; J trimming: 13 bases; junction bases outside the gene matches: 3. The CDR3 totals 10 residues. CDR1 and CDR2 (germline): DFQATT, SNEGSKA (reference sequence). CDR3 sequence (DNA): TGCAGTGCTATTAGCGGGACACAGTTCTTC. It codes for CSAISGTQFF.

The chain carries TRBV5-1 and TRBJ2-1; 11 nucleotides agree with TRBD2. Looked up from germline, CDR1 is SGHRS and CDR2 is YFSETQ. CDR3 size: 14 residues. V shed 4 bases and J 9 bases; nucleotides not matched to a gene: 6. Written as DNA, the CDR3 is TGCGCCAGCAGCCTGACTAGCGGGGCGGTTGAGCAGTTCTTC. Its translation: CASSLTSGAVEQFF.

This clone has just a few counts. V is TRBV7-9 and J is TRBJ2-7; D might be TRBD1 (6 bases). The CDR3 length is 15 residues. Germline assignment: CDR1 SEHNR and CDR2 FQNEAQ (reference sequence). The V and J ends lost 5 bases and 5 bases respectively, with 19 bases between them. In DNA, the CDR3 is TGTGCCAGCAGCGCCCCACGGCAGGGGTTGGACGAGCAGTACTTC. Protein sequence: CASSAPRQGLDEQYF.

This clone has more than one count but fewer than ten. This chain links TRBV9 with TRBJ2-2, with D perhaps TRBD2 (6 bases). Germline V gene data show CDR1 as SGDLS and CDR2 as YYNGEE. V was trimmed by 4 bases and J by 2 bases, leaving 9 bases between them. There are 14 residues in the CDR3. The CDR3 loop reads CASSTGTNTGELFF. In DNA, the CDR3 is TGTGCCAGCAGCACCGGGACTAACACCGGGGAGCTGTTTTTT.

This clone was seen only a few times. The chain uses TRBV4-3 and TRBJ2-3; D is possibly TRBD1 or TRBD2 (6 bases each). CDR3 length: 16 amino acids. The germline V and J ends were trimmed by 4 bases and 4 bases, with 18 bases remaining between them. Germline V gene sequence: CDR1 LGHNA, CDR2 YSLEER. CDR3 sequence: CASSPLGGGTADTQYF. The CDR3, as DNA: TGCGCCAGCAGCCCCCTTGGAGGGGGAACGGCAGATACGCAGTATTTT.

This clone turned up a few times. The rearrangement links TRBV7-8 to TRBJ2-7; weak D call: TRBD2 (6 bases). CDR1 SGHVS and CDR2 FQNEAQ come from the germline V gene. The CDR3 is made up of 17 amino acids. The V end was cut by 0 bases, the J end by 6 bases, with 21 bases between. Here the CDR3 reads CASSLATHSGRRGEQYF. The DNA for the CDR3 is TGTGCCAGCAGCTTAGCTACCCATTCCGGGAGACGGGGCGAGCAGTACTTC.

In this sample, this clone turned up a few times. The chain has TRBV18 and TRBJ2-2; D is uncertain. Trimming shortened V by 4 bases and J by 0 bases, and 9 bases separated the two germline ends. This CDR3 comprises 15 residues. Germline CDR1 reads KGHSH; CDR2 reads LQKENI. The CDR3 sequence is CASSLMTPNTGELFF. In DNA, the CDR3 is TGTGCCAGCTCACTGATGACACCGAACACCGGGGAGCTGTTTTTT.

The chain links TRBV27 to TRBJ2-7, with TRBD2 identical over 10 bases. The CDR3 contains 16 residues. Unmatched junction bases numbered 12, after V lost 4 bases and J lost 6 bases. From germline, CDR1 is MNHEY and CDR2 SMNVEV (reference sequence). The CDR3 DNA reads TGTGCCAGCAGTTCCAATAGCGGGAGGCCCGCCGGCGAGCAGTACTTC. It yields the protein CASSSNSGRPAGEQYF.

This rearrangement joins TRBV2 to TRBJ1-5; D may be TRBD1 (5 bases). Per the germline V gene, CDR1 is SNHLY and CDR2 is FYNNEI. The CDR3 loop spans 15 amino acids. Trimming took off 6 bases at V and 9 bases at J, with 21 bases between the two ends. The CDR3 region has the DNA TGTGCCAGCAGCATACAGGTACCGGCAGAAGGGCCCCAGCATTTT. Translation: CASSIQVPAEGPQHF. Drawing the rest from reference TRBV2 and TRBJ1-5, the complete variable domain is EPEVTQTPSHQVTQMGQEVILRCVPISNHLYFYWYRQILGQKVEFLVSFYNNEISEKSEIFDDQFSVERPDGSNFTLKIRSTKLEDSAMYFCASSIQVPAEGPQHFGDGTRLSIL.

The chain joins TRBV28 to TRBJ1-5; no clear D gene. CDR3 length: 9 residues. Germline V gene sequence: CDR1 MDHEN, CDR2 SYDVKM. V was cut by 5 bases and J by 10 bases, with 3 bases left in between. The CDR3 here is CASSPPQHF. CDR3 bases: TGTGCCAGCAGTCCTCCCCAGCATTTT.

The CDR3 sequence is CASRTDLTGEQFF. Written as DNA, the CDR3 is TGTGCCAGCAGGACAGACCTCACGGGTGAGCAGTTCTTC. The V gene is TRBV28, the J gene TRBJ2-1, with TRBD1 as a possible D gene (5 bases). From germline, CDR1 is MDHEN and CDR2 SYDVKM. CDR3 length: 13 residues. V was shortened by 6 bases and J by 9 bases, with 15 bases between the two germline ends.

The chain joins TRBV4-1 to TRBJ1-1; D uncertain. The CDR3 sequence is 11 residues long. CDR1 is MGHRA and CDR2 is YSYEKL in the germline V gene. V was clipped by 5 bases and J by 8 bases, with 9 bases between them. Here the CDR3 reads CASSRGGEAFF. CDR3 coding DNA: TGCGCCAGCAGCAGAGGAGGGGAAGCTTTCTTT.

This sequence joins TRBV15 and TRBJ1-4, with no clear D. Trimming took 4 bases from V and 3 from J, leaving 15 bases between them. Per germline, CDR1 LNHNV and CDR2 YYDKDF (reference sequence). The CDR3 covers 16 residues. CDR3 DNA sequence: TGTGCCACCAGCAAAAAGACGGGTGTTGCTAATGAAAAACTGTTTTTT. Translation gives CATSKKTGVANEKLFF.

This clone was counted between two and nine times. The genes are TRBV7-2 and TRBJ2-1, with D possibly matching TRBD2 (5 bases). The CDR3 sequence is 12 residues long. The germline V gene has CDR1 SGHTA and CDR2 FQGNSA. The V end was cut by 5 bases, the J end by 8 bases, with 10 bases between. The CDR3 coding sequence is TGTGCCAGCAGCCACGGACTGGATGAGCAGTTCTTC. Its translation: CASSHGLDEQFF.

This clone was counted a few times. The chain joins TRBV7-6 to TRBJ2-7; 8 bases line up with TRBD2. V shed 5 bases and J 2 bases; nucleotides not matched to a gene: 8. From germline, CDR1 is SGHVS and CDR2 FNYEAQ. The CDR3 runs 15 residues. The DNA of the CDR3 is TGTGCCAGCAGCAGGAGCGGGAGTCGCACCTACGAGCAGTACTTC. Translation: CASSRSGSRTYEQYF.

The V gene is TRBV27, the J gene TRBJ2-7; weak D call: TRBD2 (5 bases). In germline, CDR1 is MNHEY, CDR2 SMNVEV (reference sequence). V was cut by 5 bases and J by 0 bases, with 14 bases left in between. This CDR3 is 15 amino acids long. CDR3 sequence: CASSGGWSGSYEQYF. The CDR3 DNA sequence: TGTGCCAGCAGTGGCGGGTGGAGCGGCTCCTACGAGCAGTACTTC.

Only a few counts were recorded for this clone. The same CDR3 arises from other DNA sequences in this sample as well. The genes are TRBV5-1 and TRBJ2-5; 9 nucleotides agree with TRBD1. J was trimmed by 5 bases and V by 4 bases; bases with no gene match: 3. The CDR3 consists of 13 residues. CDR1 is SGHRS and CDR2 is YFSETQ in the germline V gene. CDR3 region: CASSLGTGETQYF. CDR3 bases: TGCGCCAGCAGCCTCGGGACAGGGGAGACCCAGTACTTC.

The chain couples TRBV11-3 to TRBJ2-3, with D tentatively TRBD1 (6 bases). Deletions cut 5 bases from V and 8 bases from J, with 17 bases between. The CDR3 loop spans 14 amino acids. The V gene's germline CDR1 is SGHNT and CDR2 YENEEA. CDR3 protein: CASSAYKTGRTQYF. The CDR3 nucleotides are TGTGCCAGCAGCGCCTACAAGACAGGCCGTACGCAGTATTTT.

Written as DNA, the CDR3 is TGTGCCAGCAGCAAGACTGGATTATTAGCCAAAAACATTCAGTACTTC. Protein sequence: CASSKTGLLAKNIQYF. The rearrangement joins TRBV5-6 to TRBJ2-4; no firm D call. Between the trimmed V and J ends, which lost 4 bases and 0 bases, there was a span of 14 bases. The CDR3 runs 16 residues. CDR1 is SGHDT and CDR2 is YYEEEE in the germline V gene.

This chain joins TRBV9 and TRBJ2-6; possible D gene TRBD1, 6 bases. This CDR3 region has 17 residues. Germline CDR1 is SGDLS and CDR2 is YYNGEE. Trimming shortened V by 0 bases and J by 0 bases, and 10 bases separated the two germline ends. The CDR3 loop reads CASSVVGHHSGANVLTF. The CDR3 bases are TGTGCCAGCAGCGTAGTGGGACACCACTCTGGGGCCAACGTCCTGACTTTC.

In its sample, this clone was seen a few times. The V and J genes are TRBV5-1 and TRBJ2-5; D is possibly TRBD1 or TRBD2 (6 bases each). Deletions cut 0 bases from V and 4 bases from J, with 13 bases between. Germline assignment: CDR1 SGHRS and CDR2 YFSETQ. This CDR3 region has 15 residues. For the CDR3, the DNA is TGCGCCAGCAGCTTGGCCCCCAGGGGAGGAGAGACCCAGTACTTC. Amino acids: CASSLAPRGGETQYF.

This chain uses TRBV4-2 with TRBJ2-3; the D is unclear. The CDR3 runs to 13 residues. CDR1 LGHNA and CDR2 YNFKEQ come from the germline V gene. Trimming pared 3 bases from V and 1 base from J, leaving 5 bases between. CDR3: CASSQWRTDTQYF. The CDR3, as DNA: TGTGCCAGCAGCCAGTGGCGCACAGATACGCAGTATTTT.

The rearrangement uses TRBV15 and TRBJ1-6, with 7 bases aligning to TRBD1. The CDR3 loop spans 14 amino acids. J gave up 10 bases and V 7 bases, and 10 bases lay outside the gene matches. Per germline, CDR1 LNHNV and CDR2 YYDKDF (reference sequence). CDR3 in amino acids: CATKDRVSWSPLHF. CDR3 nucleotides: TGTGCCACCAAAGACAGGGTTTCGTGGTCACCCCTCCACTTT.